This TCR beta chain is drawn from a study of blood T cell repertoires in COVID-19. Study as a whole: COVID-19 samples collected from the United States, Italy and Spain covered acute and convalescent phases. The analysed material was cDNA or gDNA that came from T cells, B-cell-depleted T cells, or PBMCs.

How the authors handled the data: Amplifying reference gene primers gave estimates of nucleated cell counts. The repertoire was sequenced with immunoSEQ multiplex PCR; TCRdb's copy has only in-frame clones and lacks some. V, J and clone size reflect that table, while D and trimming were determined from the DNA. The repertoire holds 150,000 to 200,000 clones, with roughly 87% as singletons. Sequenced sample: peripheral blood. The TCR was taken from a man younger than 35 who had recovered from COVID-19.

In DNA form, the CDR3 reads TGTGCCAGCAGTTTAGACCGGGGGGCTGAAGCTTTCTTT. It yields the protein CASSLDRGAEAFF. This chain uses TRBV27 with TRBJ1-1, with D possibly TRBD1 on 5 matching bases. This CDR3 spans 13 amino acids. The ends were cut back, 2 bases at V and 6 bases at J, with 10 bases in the middle. Germline V gene lookup returns CDR1 MNHEY and CDR2 SMNVEV (reference sequence).